These T cell receptor beta chains were read from a single sample in a study of blood T cell repertoires in COVID-19. Generated by immunoSEQ multiplex PCR, the TCRdb table keeps only in-frame clones and is missing some. The sample lists about 360,000 clones, about 87% occurring once. Sequencing was carried out using peripheral blood. Receptor source: a human donor in a cohort sampled during active COVID-19. Both conserved end residues are part of each CDR3. D genes are given only for firm matches. Clone size is stated in some rows and not others, as once, few, many or a class when expanded.

d_call	cdr3_length	clone_size	v_call	j_call	cdr3_nt	cdr3_aa
TRBD2	15	once	TRBV27	TRBJ2-7	TGTGCCAGCAGTTTAGGGCTAGCGGGAGCCTACGAGCAGTACTTC	CASSLGLAGAYEQYF
-	15	-	TRBV19	TRBJ1-5	TGTGCCAGTAGTATAGAATCAGGCCCCAATCAGCCCCAGCATTTT	CASSIESGPNQPQHF
TRBD2	17	few	TRBV28	TRBJ2-7	TGTGCCAGCAGTTTACGGCCCGGGCTAGCGGGAGCCTACGAGCAGTACTTC	CASSLRPGLAGAYEQYF
TRBD2	18	-	TRBV20-1	TRBJ2-1	TGCAGTGCTAGTAGACTAGCGGGGGGCATTACGTTCTACAATGAGCAGTTCTTC	CSASRLAGGITFYNEQFF
TRBD2	16	-	TRBV3-1/TRBV3-2	TRBJ2-4	TGTGCCAGCAGCCAACCTAGCGGGTACACCAAAAACATTCAGTACTTC	CASSQPSGYTKNIQYF
-	12	-	TRBV2	TRBJ2-5	TGTGCCAGCGCCTTAGAAGCGGAGACCCAGTACTTC	CASALEAETQYF
-	11	-	TRBV6-1	TRBJ1-1	TGTGCCAGCAGTGAACAGGGAGAAGCTTTCTTT	CASSEQGEAFF
TRBD1	13	-	TRBV18	TRBJ1-2	TGTGCCAGCTCAACGGCAACAGGGGATGGCTACACCTTC	CASSTATGDGYTF
TRBD1	14	many	TRBV19	TRBJ2-3	TGTGCCAGTATCCAAACAGGGGGTGAGGATACGCAGTATTTT	CASIQTGGEDTQYF
TRBD1	16	-	TRBV19	TRBJ2-4	TGTGCCAGTAGTATATCATGGGACAGTACTGGAAACATTCAGTACTTC	CASSISWDSTGNIQYF
TRBD2	16	-	TRBV6-2/TRBV6-3	TRBJ2-3	TGTGCCAGCAGCTGGACTAGCGGGGAGGGGACAGATACGCAGTATTTT	CASSWTSGEGTDTQYF
-	17	-	TRBV21-1	TRBJ2-5	TGTGCCAGCAGCAACCACTCGGGCTCACAGGGACGTGTGACCCAGTACTTC	CASSNHSGSQGRVTQYF
TRBD1	12	-	TRBV24-1	TRBJ1-2	TGTGCCACCAGTGACACAGGGGAAGGCTACACCTTC	CATSDTGEGYTF
TRBD1	17	-	TRBV19	TRBJ1-5	TGTGCCAGTAGACCAAAAAGAGGGGACAGGGGCTCTCAGCCCCAGCATTTT	CASRPKRGDRGSQPQHF
TRBD1	19	-	TRBV29-1	TRBJ2-5	TGCAGCGTTCGCTCCCCGCCCGGGACAGTCCCCTACATCGGAGAGACCCAGTACTTC	CSVRSPPGTVPYIGETQYF
-	16	-	TRBV11-3	TRBJ2-1	TGTGCCAGCAGCTTAGATGGGGGCGCAGCATACAATGAGCAGTTCTTC	CASSLDGGAAYNEQFF
-	14	-	TRBV9	TRBJ1-4	TGTGCCTCTGCACAGGGTGACATAGATGAAAAACTGTTTTTT	CASAQGDIDEKLFF
TRBD1	11	once	TRBV13	TRBJ1-1	TGTGCCAGCAGCCCCTCCAGGGGGACTTTCTTT	CASSPSRGTFF
TRBD1	16	-	TRBV9	TRBJ2-2	TGTGCCAGCAGCGTAGGTGGGACAGGGGGCACCGGGGAGCTGTTTTTT	CASSVGGTGGTGELFF
-	12	-	TRBV29-1	TRBJ2-3	TGCAGCGTTGATCGTAGCACAGATACGCAGTATTTT	CSVDRSTDTQYF
-	14	-	TRBV21-1	TRBJ2-7	TGTGCCAGCAGCACTACTAGGAGCTCCTACGAGCAGTACTTC	CASSTTRSSYEQYF
-	15	few	TRBV7-9	TRBJ1-2	TGTGCCAGCAGCCGAACCGACAGTCCTAACTATGGCTACACCTTC	CASSRTDSPNYGYTF
-	16	-	TRBV11-2	TRBJ1-4	TGTGCCAGCAGCTCGCTTAGGGGCGCAACTAATGAAAAACTGTTTTTT	CASSSLRGATNEKLFF
-	12	few	TRBV12-3/TRBV12-4	TRBJ1-5	TGTGCCAGCAGGGAGGGCAATCAGCCCCAGCATTTT	CASREGNQPQHF
-	16	-	TRBV28	TRBJ2-3	TGTGCCAGCAGATCCAACCCTCGGGGGAGCACAGATACGCAGTATTTT	CASRSNPRGSTDTQYF
TRBD1	16	-	TRBV7-2	TRBJ2-3	TGTGCCAGCAGCTTAGGACAGGGGTTCCTCACAGATACGCAGTATTTT	CASSLGQGFLTDTQYF
TRBD1	15	-	TRBV24-1	TRBJ2-3	TGTGCCACCAGTGACATGAACAGGGGCTGGGATACGCAGTATTTT	CATSDMNRGWDTQYF
TRBD2	13	-	TRBV11-2	TRBJ2-3	TGTGCCAGCAGCTTAAGGGGGACTAGCTGGTCGTATTTT	CASSLRGTSWSYF
-	15	-	TRBV6-6	TRBJ1-4	TGTGCCAGCAGTTACGGGGGGGTGTTGCGAGAAAAACTGTTTTTT	CASSYGGVLREKLFF
-	15	-	TRBV2	TRBJ1-3	TGTGCCAGCACCGTGGGACAACACTCTGGAAACACCATATATTTT	CASTVGQHSGNTIYF
-	14	-	TRBV4-1	TRBJ2-1	TGCGCCAGCAGCCGCTCGCCGGGGGTCAATGAGCAGTTCTTC	CASSRSPGVNEQFF
-	17	-	TRBV25-1	TRBJ1-3	TGTGCCAGCAGTGACGCTAGGTCGGGTCCCTCTGGAAACACCATATATTTT	CASSDARSGPSGNTIYF
TRBD2	15	once	TRBV10-3	TRBJ2-3	TGTGCCATCAGTGCCGGGACTAGCGGGGATGATACGCAGTATTTT	CAISAGTSGDDTQYF
TRBD2	17	-	TRBV30	TRBJ2-1	TGTGCCTGGAGTGCCCTCATGTCCCTAGCGGGGTCCAATGAGCAGTTCTTC	CAWSALMSLAGSNEQFF
-	11	-	TRBV19	TRBJ1-2	TGTGCCAGTAGTATGGTAGATGGCTACACCTTC	CASSMVDGYTF
-	17	-	TRBV11-2	TRBJ2-1	TGTGCCAGCAGCCTATGGGTAGTAGCAAGCCCTTACAATGAGCAGTTCTTC	CASSLWVVASPYNEQFF
TRBD1	17	once	TRBV7-9	TRBJ1-1	TGTGCCAGCAGCTTATCCCTACAGGGGATAGGTAACACTGAAGCTTTCTTT	CASSLSLQGIGNTEAFF
-	11	-	TRBV28	TRBJ2-5	TGTGCCAGCTCAGGGGTCGAGACCCAGTACTTC	CASSGVETQYF
-	14	-	TRBV4-1	TRBJ1-1	TGCGCCAGCAGCCAAGATTCAGGGCCCGCTGAAGCTTTCTTT	CASSQDSGPAEAFF
-	15	once	TRBV7-9	TRBJ2-1	TGTGCCAGCAGCTTCGCTGCGGGACCCACAGGTGAGCAGTTCTTC	CASSFAAGPTGEQFF
-	13	-	TRBV5-4	TRBJ1-1	TGTGCCAGCAGCTTGGGGGCGGGAGACGAAGCTTTCTTT	CASSLGAGDEAFF
-	15	-	TRBV3-1/TRBV3-2	TRBJ1-3	TGTGCCAGCAGCCACGCTCCGGGGACTGGAAACACCATATATTTT	CASSHAPGTGNTIYF
-	19	-	TRBV21-1	TRBJ2-3	TGTGCCAGCAGCAAACGTGGATTTCCGGGAGGACAGCACACAGATACGCAGTATTTT	CASSKRGFPGGQHTDTQYF
-	13	-	TRBV2	TRBJ1-1	TGTGCCAGCAGCTTGAACATGAACACTGAAGCTTTCTTT	CASSLNMNTEAFF